This T cell receptor beta chain stems from a study of PD-L1 blockade in urothelial cancer (dated by TCRdb to about 2017). Some background on the complete study: Therapy was started at some point between 2014 and 2016 for all patients, and atezolizumab 1,200 mg was administered intravenously every 3 weeks. Approximately 30 patients had pretreatment blood TCR-seq, some 25 had at least one posttreatment blood collection, and some 25 had tumor TCR-seq. TCR sequencing covered pretreatment tumor samples and matched, serially collected peripheral blood taken before and after atezolizumab treatment. Progression-free survival longer than 6 months counted as durable clinical benefit, and TCR features were additionally tested against both progression-free and overall survival. The study, an exploratory multi-omic analysis, examined somatic, immune and clinical correlates of response to PD-L1 blockade with atezolizumab in urothelial cancer. Whole exome sequencing and RNA sequencing of pretreatment tumors were performed alongside TCR sequencing in the same patients. About 85% of the roughly 29 patients were males with bladder-origin urothelial cancer, and about 60% of the roughly 30 reported a prior smoking history. Durable clinical benefit was achieved by nine patients and was not achieved by 20 patients. Blood samples gave median yields of about 150,000 T cells and over 80,000 unique TCRs, along with a median clonality of 0.080. An ECOG performance status of 0 or 1 was recorded for the patients, and 0 to 3 prior chemotherapy regimens had been received by the patients. Blood samples were analyzed at 3 weeks after treatment start (second dose) and at 6 weeks after treatment start. Overall study outcomes, separate from this receptor: Because the sample size was small (n ≈ 30) and many exploratory analyses were performed, the results are intended to be hypothesis-generating. Improved progression-free and overall survival was associated with having pretreatment peripheral blood TCR clonality below the median. Patients with durable benefit showed greater expansion of tumor-associated TCR clones in peripheral blood 3 weeks after starting treatment (n of about 20, p = 0.022).

Including the terminal cysteine and phenylalanine, the CDR3 comprises 14 residues. Only CDR3 DNA is held: 42 bases, read in frame from base 1. The germline V gene supplies CDR1 SGHTA and CDR2 FQGNSA. V has 4 bases trimmed and J has 2 bases trimmed; junction bases matching no gene number 2. Each PCR received spiked-in synthetic TCR analog templates so that absolute template abundance could be estimated from read counts. TCRbeta CDR3 regions were amplified from genomic DNA with bias-controlled V and J gene primers using the immunoSEQ assay. Sequencing of rearranged TCRbeta segments was done at approximately 20X coverage. From the authors' description of their analysis: Clustering was used to correct sequencing errors, and CDR3s were annotated against IMGT so that V, D and J genes could be assigned. Downstream analyses used only productive TCRbeta rearrangements and left out out-of-frame or stop-codon sequences. Clonality was calculated as one minus the Shannon entropy normalized by the log of the number of unique productive sequences. Fisher's exact test with Benjamini-Hochberg correction, using a cutoff of adjusted p below 0.01, was how clones that differed between time points or between blood and tumor were identified. What TCRdb holds here is the immuneACCESS table cut down to in-frame rearrangements. Part of the clones is not present; checked against another copy, under half of the missing clones reflect an unresolved V gene, and the others are unexplained. The DNA was the basis for D and trimming; V, J and clone size are from that table. This sample is represented by approximately 50,000 clones; roughly 80% of them were singletons. In total, the top ten clones hold about 3% of the sample.

This clone was detected only once. Its target antigen remains unknown. No clone much larger than this one lies a single base away; base qualities are absent. According to the study, the label for this sample's time point signals: pretreatment peripheral blood. The cohort included 29 patients with locally advanced or metastatic urothelial carcinoma who were treated at Memorial Sloan Kettering on a trial protocol. Peripheral blood mononuclear cells were collected pretreatment and during treatment, with between 1 and 8 total time points per patient. The Qiagen DNeasy Blood extraction kit was used to purify genomic DNA from total PBMCs and tumor samples. PBMCs were collected pretreatment and during treatment, and were isolated and stored as previously described.

This specimen was PBMCs, taken around atezolizumab (anti-PD-L1) treatment. Recombination joined TRBV7-2 with TRBJ2-5, with TRBD1 matching 9 junction bases. This sequence was found in a man between 65 and 85 years old with urothelial cancer. DNA sequence: TGTGCCAGCAGCTCAGGGACAGGGCAAGAGACCCAGTACTTC. Translated, it gives CASSSGTGQETQYF.